The next 11 T cell receptor beta chains were all read from a single sample in a study of T cells after yellow fever vaccination. TCRdb independently ran MiXCR on the 5' RACE reads; one entry per CDR3 protein. The sample contains a few hundred thousand distinct CDR3 sequences, 8.7% of which appear only once. The input for sequencing was CD4+ T cells sorted from PBMCs, taken 5 days after the yellow fever booster vaccination. The receptor source for this set is a man aged 18 to 30 who received the YFV17D yellow fever vaccine.

This clonotype was seen ten or more times. The chain is built from TRBV6-2 or TRBV6-3 and TRBJ2-5; the match to TRBD2 covers 14 bases. Germline assignment: CDR1 MNHEY and CDR2 SVGEGT. V shed 6 bases, J shed 3 bases, and the junction held 6 bases outside the gene matches. The CDR3 runs 16 residues. In DNA, the CDR3 is TGTGCCAGCAGCTACGGACTAGCGGGGGGCGAAGAGACCCAGTACTTC. Residues: CASSYGLAGGEETQYF.

This sequence joins TRBV28 and TRBJ2-7, with 7 nucleotides matching TRBD1. V was clipped by 6 bases and J by 0 bases; unmatched bases: 8. This CDR3 has 15 amino acids. Germline CDR1 is MDHEN and CDR2 is SYDVKM. The DNA of the CDR3 is TGTGCCAGCAGCCCTGGACAGGTAACCTCCTACGAGCAGTACGTC. Its translation: CASSPGQVTSYEQYV.

A few counts support this clonotype. V and J are TRBV25-1 and TRBJ1-2; possibly TRBD1 for D (5 bases). This CDR3 is built from 12 residues. V was shortened by 5 bases and J by 8 bases, with 12 bases between the two germline ends. The V gene's germline CDR1 is MGHDK and CDR2 SYGVNS. The CDR3 protein is CASSNQGFGYTF. CDR3 in DNA: TGTGCCAGCAGTAACCAGGGTTTCGGCTACACCTTC.

The sample holds many counts of this clonotype. V is TRBV7-9 and J is TRBJ2-7; D may match TRBD1 or TRBD2 (6 bases each). From germline, CDR1 is SEHNR and CDR2 FQNEAQ (reference sequence). This CDR3 comprises 14 residues. The V and J ends lost 5 bases and 5 bases respectively, with 16 bases between them. Here the CDR3 DNA reads TGTGCCAGCAGCACACAGGTCGGGGGCAACGAGCAGTACGTC. Amino acid sequence: CASSTQVGGNEQYV.

This clonotype showed up just a few times. V usage is TRBV12-3 or TRBV12-4 and J usage is TRBJ1-1; D gene unclear. The CDR3 totals 14 residues. V lost 6 bases and J lost 1, with 12 bases in between. This CDR3 reads CASSLNYRNTEAFF. The CDR3 region has the DNA TGTGCCAGCAGCCTAAACTACAGGAACACTGAAGCTTTCTTT.

This chain connects TRBV4-1 to TRBJ2-1; 9 bases are a match to TRBD2. This CDR3 contains 16 residues. The junction had 4 bases not matched to a gene; V was cut back by 2 bases and J by 2 bases. Germline-derived CDR1 and CDR2 are MGHRA and YSYEKL. This chain's CDR3 is CASSQPTSGPYNEQFF. CDR3 nucleotides: TGCGCCAGCAGCCAACCGACTAGCGGACCCTACAATGAGCAGTTCTTC.

CDR3 nucleotide sequence: TGTGCCAGCAGCTCCTGGACATCCCCGGGTGCAGATACGCAGTATTTT. The encoded protein is CASSSWTSPGADTQYF. The chain carries TRBV9 and TRBJ2-3, with a tentative D call TRBD1 (5 bases). The CDR3 extends over 16 amino acids. Germline loops: CDR1 SGDLS, CDR2 YYNGEE. Trimming stripped 4 bases from V and 4 bases from J, with 19 bases between.

This clonotype was seen only a few times. J is TRBJ1-5 and V is TRBV19; possible D gene TRBD1, 5 bases. The CDR3 totals 12 residues. Trimming shortened V by 5 bases and J by 8 bases, and 10 bases separated the two germline ends. CDR1 and CDR2 from the germline V gene are LNHDA and SQIVND (reference sequence). As DNA, the CDR3 is TGTGCCAGTAGTCTCCGGGGCGAGCCCCAGCATTTT. Amino acid sequence: CASSLRGEPQHF.

This clonotype was counted a few times. The chain combines TRBV10-3 with TRBJ2-5; TRBD2 matches at 7 bases. The CDR3 is 14 amino acids. Looked up from germline, CDR1 is ENHRY and CDR2 is SYGVKD. With 2 bases clipped from V and 2 bases from J, the junction kept 2 bases outside the gene matches. The CDR3 loop reads CAISESGAQETQYF. The CDR3 nucleotides read TGTGCCATCAGTGAGAGCGGGGCTCAAGAGACCCAGTACTTC.

This clonotype was seen ten or more times. The rearrangement uses TRBV7-2 and TRBJ2-1; weak D call: TRBD1 (6 bases). Trimming removed 6 bases from V and 4 bases from J, with 13 bases in between. The CDR3 runs 14 residues. CDR1 and CDR2 (germline): SGHTA, FQGNSA. The CDR3 region is CASSSDSRYNEQFF. The DNA of the CDR3 is TGTGCCAGCAGTTCGGACAGTAGATACAATGAGCAGTTCTTC.

The gene calls are TRBV29-1 and TRBJ2-3; TRBD1 matches 12 bases. Germline V gene data show CDR1 as SQVTM and CDR2 as ANQGSEA. After removal of 4 bases from V and 6 bases from J, the junction contained 8 bases not matched to a gene. CDR3 size: 15 residues. The CDR3 is CSVAFGTGGPDTQYF. For the CDR3, the DNA is TGCAGCGTTGCCTTCGGGACAGGGGGCCCGGATACGCAGTATTTT.